This TCR beta chain was identified during a study of neoadjuvant nivolumab and ipilimumab in lung cancer. CDR1 SGHDN and CDR2 FVKESK come from the germline V gene. The CDR3 length is 16 residues. The V gene end was trimmed by 5 bases and the J gene end by 2 bases; junction bases not matched to a gene: 9. As regards this clone: Its target is unknown.

Assay: immunoSEQ multiplex PCR; the TCRdb copy retains only in-frame clones and omits some. The data show about 6,500 clones, roughly 83% seen once. Study-wide results and limits: Only two of four nivolumab-treated tumors gained richness and clonality by surgery. TCR clonality did not significantly correlate with pathologic tumor regression. Resected tumors had greater TCR richness and clonality than uninvolved lung. Only a small number of samples underwent TCR sequencing.

Sequenced material: tumor tissue, taken after neoadjuvant nivolumab, alone or with ipilimumab, at or shortly before surgery. This sequence originates from an adult with non-small cell lung cancer. The V call is TRBV14, the J call TRBJ1-1; 9 nucleotides agree with TRBD1. The CDR3 coding sequence is TGTGCCAGCAGCAAACCGGGACAGGGATCTAACACTGAAGCTTTCTTT. Translation gives CASSKPGQGSNTEAFF.